The source of this T cell receptor (beta chain) is a study of cytomegalovirus exposure and HLA in healthy donors. For the study at large: The 110 or so validation repertoires, a later analysis reported, used the same platform as the 666 first-cohort repertoires.

TCRdb's copy holds only in-frame clones and misses some; the assay was immunoSEQ multiplex PCR. The sample consists of 250,000 to 350,000 clones, over 75% of them appearing once. Concerning this clone itself: Its antigen remains unidentified.

Germline CDR1 and CDR2: SGHRS and YFSETQ. This CDR3 contains 15 residues. Trimming removed 0 bases at V and 0 bases at J, with 6 bases between. Study-wide results and limits: Cytomegalovirus association was listed for 150 or so TCR beta chains. First-cohort TCR clusters tended to co-occur in the approximately 120 validation repertoires, a later analysis found.

Input material: PBMCs. The chain links TRBV5-1 to TRBJ1-4; D is ambiguous. The sequence derives from a man aged 30 to 45 in good health and CMV-seronegative. The CDR3 protein is CASSLVPATNEKLFF. The CDR3 bases are TGCGCCAGCAGCTTGGTACCGGCAACTAATGAAAAACTGTTTTTT. Filled out from reference TRBV5-1 and TRBJ1-4, the complete variable domain reads KAGVTQTPRYLIKTRGQQVTLSCSPISGHRSVSWYQQTPGQGLQFLFEYFSETQRNKGNFPGRFSGRQFSNSRSEMNVSTLELGDSALYLCASSLVPATNEKLFFGSGTQLSVL.